These T cell receptor beta chains were read from a single sample in a study of blood T cell repertoires in COVID-19. Produced via immunoSEQ multiplex PCR; TCRdb's table is partial and in-frame only. The table lists about 150,000 clones, around three quarters of them singletons, with less than 5.5% in the top ten. Sequences were obtained from peripheral blood. The receptors were sampled from a man between 60 and 75 years old with acute or convalescent COVID-19. CDR3s include the opening cysteine and the closing phenylalanine or tryptophan. Fields, in order: clone size, V gene, CDR3 length, J gene, D gene, CDR3 DNA, CDR3 protein. A D gene is named only where the DNA matches it firmly. Clone size is not always given. Where it is, it says once, few, many or a class for expanded clones.

clone_size: NA
v_call: TRBV11-3
cdr3_length: 15
j_call: TRBJ2-1
d_call: TRBD2
cdr3_nt: TGTGCCAGCAGCTCCTTAGCGGGAGGCTACAATGAGCAGTTCTTC
cdr3_aa: CASSSLAGGYNEQFF

clone_size: NA
v_call: TRBV5-6
cdr3_length: 14
j_call: TRBJ1-3
d_call: TRBD1
cdr3_nt: TGTGCCAGCAGACAGACAGGGATCGGAAACACCATATATTTT
cdr3_aa: CASRQTGIGNTIYF

clone_size: NA
v_call: TRBV5-5
cdr3_length: 15
j_call: TRBJ2-5
d_call: TRBD2
cdr3_nt: TGTGCCAGCAGCTATAGCGGGAGTCCCCAAGAGACCCAGTACTTC
cdr3_aa: CASSYSGSPQETQYF

clone_size: NA
v_call: TRBV19
cdr3_length: 17
j_call: TRBJ2-1
d_call: TRBD2
cdr3_nt: TGTGCCAGTAGTATAGATCAGGCTAGCGGGACCTACAATGAGCAGTTCTTC
cdr3_aa: CASSIDQASGTYNEQFF

clone_size: NA
v_call: TRBV25-1
cdr3_length: 13
j_call: TRBJ1-4
d_call: TRBD1
cdr3_nt: TGTGCCAGCAGTGAACTTAGGGGGCAGGGACTGTTTTTT
cdr3_aa: CASSELRGQGLFF

clone_size: NA
v_call: TRBV10-3
cdr3_length: 12
j_call: TRBJ2-3
d_call: NA
cdr3_nt: TGTGCCATCAGTCCCCAGGCAGATACGCAGTATTTT
cdr3_aa: CAISPQADTQYF

clone_size: many
v_call: TRBV30
cdr3_length: 18
j_call: TRBJ1-5
d_call: TRBD1
cdr3_nt: TGTGCCTGGAGTGCGGGCGCAGGGGGAGGATTTGGCAATCAGCCCCAGCATTTT
cdr3_aa: CAWSAGAGGGFGNQPQHF

clone_size: once
v_call: TRBV12-3/TRBV12-4
cdr3_length: 13
j_call: TRBJ2-7
d_call: NA
cdr3_nt: TGTGCCAGCAGTTTTCAGATCAGCTACGAGCAGTACTTC
cdr3_aa: CASSFQISYEQYF

clone_size: NA
v_call: TRBV28
cdr3_length: 13
j_call: TRBJ2-1
d_call: NA
cdr3_nt: TGTGCCAGCAGTTCGGACAGATACAATGAGCAGTTCTTC
cdr3_aa: CASSSDRYNEQFF

clone_size: NA
v_call: TRBV2
cdr3_length: 15
j_call: TRBJ2-4
d_call: TRBD2
cdr3_nt: TGTGCCAGCAGAGGGACTAGCGGGATCGGAGACATTCAGTACTTC
cdr3_aa: CASRGTSGIGDIQYF

clone_size: NA
v_call: TRBV10-3
cdr3_length: 14
j_call: TRBJ2-2
d_call: NA
cdr3_nt: TGTGCCATCAGTTCTCAGGAGAACACCGGGGAGCTGTTTTTT
cdr3_aa: CAISSQENTGELFF

clone_size: NA
v_call: TRBV27
cdr3_length: 17
j_call: TRBJ2-1
d_call: TRBD2
cdr3_nt: TGTGCCAGCAACTCAGCTCGGGGGGCTAGCGGGCACAATGAGCAGTTCTTC
cdr3_aa: CASNSARGASGHNEQFF

clone_size: NA
v_call: TRBV28
cdr3_length: 15
j_call: TRBJ2-3
d_call: TRBD2
cdr3_nt: TGTGCCAGCATTCCGACTAGCGGGAGCACAGATACGCAGTATTTT
cdr3_aa: CASIPTSGSTDTQYF

clone_size: NA
v_call: TRBV7-9
cdr3_length: 15
j_call: TRBJ2-5
d_call: NA
cdr3_nt: TGTGCCAGCAGCGACACAAGGGAGCTGCAAGAGACCCAGTACTTC
cdr3_aa: CASSDTRELQETQYF

clone_size: NA
v_call: TRBV30
cdr3_length: 15
j_call: TRBJ2-3
d_call: TRBD2
cdr3_nt: TGTGCCTGGAGTAGAGGCGGGAGGCCCCCAGATACGCAGTATTTT
cdr3_aa: CAWSRGGRPPDTQYF

clone_size: NA
v_call: TRBV7-6
cdr3_length: 19
j_call: TRBJ2-3
d_call: TRBD2
cdr3_nt: TGTGCCAGCAGCTCCGCGCTACAACTAGCGGGCCTCGTCGCAGATACGCAGTATTTT
cdr3_aa: CASSSALQLAGLVADTQYF

clone_size: many
v_call: TRBV28
cdr3_length: 14
j_call: TRBJ2-1
d_call: TRBD1
cdr3_nt: TGTGCCAGCAGTTTTTTGGACAGGTGGGATGAGCAGTTCTTC
cdr3_aa: CASSFLDRWDEQFF

clone_size: few
v_call: TRBV28
cdr3_length: 15
j_call: TRBJ2-7
d_call: TRBD2
cdr3_nt: TGTGCCAGCAGTCCCGCGGGGGAGAGAGTCTACGAGCAGTACTTC
cdr3_aa: CASSPAGERVYEQYF

clone_size: NA
v_call: TRBV9
cdr3_length: 14
j_call: TRBJ2-1
d_call: TRBD1
cdr3_nt: TGTGCCAGCAGCGACCAGACAGGGCGGAATGAGCAGTTCTTC
cdr3_aa: CASSDQTGRNEQFF

clone_size: NA
v_call: TRBV19
cdr3_length: 15
j_call: TRBJ2-1
d_call: NA
cdr3_nt: TGTGCCAGTAGTGAAAGCGGATTCTCCTACAATGAGCAGTTCTTC
cdr3_aa: CASSESGFSYNEQFF

clone_size: NA
v_call: TRBV5-1
cdr3_length: 13
j_call: TRBJ2-6
d_call: NA
cdr3_nt: TGCGGCAGCTGGGGGGCTGGGGCCAACGTCCTGACTTTC
cdr3_aa: CGSWGAGANVLTF